One sample yielded the 11 T cell receptor beta chains listed below, sequenced in a study of blood T cell repertoires in COVID-19. The protocol was immunoSEQ multiplex PCR, while the TCRdb copy is restricted to in-frame clones and leaves out a portion. The sample has 150,000 or so clones, approximately 80% seen once. The sample consisted of peripheral blood. The receptors were gathered from a woman older than 75 with active or convalescent COVID-19.

This clone was counted ten times or more. The V and J genes are TRBV6-1 and TRBJ2-3, with 9 bases fitting TRBD2. The CDR3 has 18 amino acids. Germline lookup yields CDR1 MNHNS and CDR2 SASEGT. The ends lost 4 bases at V and 2 bases at J; junction bases unmatched: 13. The CDR3 region has the DNA TGTGCCAGCAGTGCGGGATGGGGGAGCGGGGGGTTCACAGATACGCAGTATTTT. Its translation: CASSAGWGSGGFTDTQYF.

This clone is a singleton in its sample. The genes are TRBV6-1 and TRBJ2-7, with TRBD1 identical over 9 bases. The germline CDR1 and CDR2 sequences are MNHNS and SASEGT. There are 15 residues in the CDR3. J was trimmed by 2 bases and V by 6 bases; bases with no gene match: 8. The CDR3 bases are TGTGCCAGCAGAAGAGACAGGGGGGAGACCTACGAGCAGTACTTC. Its protein is CASRRDRGETYEQYF.

The V and J genes are TRBV9 and TRBJ1-1, with D possibly being TRBD1 (5 bases). V gave up 4 bases and J gave up 5 bases, with 15 bases separating them. Per germline, CDR1 SGDLS and CDR2 YYNGEE. The CDR3 is 14 amino acids. This chain's CDR3 is CASSQPGAATEAFF. For the CDR3, the DNA is TGTGCCAGCAGCCAACCTGGGGCAGCGACTGAAGCTTTCTTT.

The chain has TRBV28 and TRBJ2-7, with 10 bases lining up with TRBD1. CDR3 size: 14 residues. The V gene end was trimmed by 8 bases and the J gene end by 12 bases; junction bases not matched to a gene: 16. Germline values: CDR1 MDHEN, CDR2 SYDVKM. Here the CDR3 reads CASGLAGTGAFGYF. The CDR3 nucleotides read TGTGCCAGCGGTCTAGCCGGGACAGGGGCCTTCGGGTACTTC. Combining the CDR3 with reference TRBV28 and TRBJ2-7 gives the whole variable domain DVKVTQSSRYLVKRTGEKVFLECVQDMDHENMFWYRQDPGLGLRLIYFSYDVKMKEKGDIPEGYSVSREKKERFSLILESASTNQTSMYLCASGLAGTGAFGYFGPGTRLTVT.

The chain employs TRBV11-1 and TRBJ1-4; the D gene is possibly TRBD1 (5 bases). Trimming stripped 3 bases from V and 5 bases from J, with 16 bases between. Germline CDR1 SGHAT, CDR2 FQDESV (reference sequence). CDR3 length: 16 amino acids. The CDR3 loop reads CASSLGGTGANEKLFF. The CDR3 coding sequence is TGTGCCAGCAGCTTGGGGGGAACAGGAGCAAATGAAAAACTGTTTTTT. The complete variable domain, with remaining parts taken from reference TRBV11-1 and TRBJ1-4, reads EAEVAQSPRYKITEKSQAVAFWCDPISGHATLYWYRQILGQGPELLVQFQDESVVDDSQLPKDRFSAERLKGVDSTLKIQPAELGDSAMYLCASSLGGTGANEKLFFGSGTQLSVL.

The chain joins TRBV18 to TRBJ2-5; D not resolved. This CDR3 region has 12 residues. V was pared by 2 bases and J by 4 bases, with 5 bases between. Germline loops: CDR1 KGHSH, CDR2 LQKENI. CDR3 in amino acids: CASSPSGETQYF. The CDR3 bases are TGTGCCAGCTCACCATCGGGAGAGACCCAGTACTTC.

This clone was counted only a few times. J is TRBJ1-3 and V is TRBV2; D gene uncertain. This CDR3 contains 11 residues. V lost 8 bases and J lost 5, with 7 bases in between. The germline CDR1 and CDR2 sequences are SNHLY and FYNNEI. CDR3 region: CASGPRNTIYF. The CDR3 region has the DNA TGTGCCAGCGGGCCCCGAAACACCATATATTTT.

This clone came up a few times. Here the CDR3 reads CASSPQGRNQPQHF. The DNA of the CDR3 is TGTGCCAGCAGCCCACAGGGTCGCAATCAGCCCCAGCATTTT. The chain is built from TRBV7-2 and TRBJ1-5; a weak D match, TRBD1 (6 bases). CDR3 length equals 14 residues. CDR1 and CDR2 from the germline V gene are SGHTA and FQGNSA. V lost 5 bases and J 2 bases, leaving 10 bases between the germline ends.

This clone showed up just a few times. V usage is TRBV6-6 and J usage is TRBJ1-1; 8 bases fit TRBD1. The CDR3 has 17 residues. Losses at the gene ends were 5 bases for V and 1 base for J; bases not matched to a gene: 12. Germline V gene data show CDR1 as MNHNY and CDR2 as SVGAGI (reference sequence). CDR3 protein: CASSPRTGFGGNTEAFF. The CDR3, as DNA: TGTGCCAGCAGTCCTCGGACAGGGTTCGGGGGGAACACTGAAGCTTTCTTT.

The genes are TRBV11-2 and TRBJ2-3, with unresolved D. Germline V gives CDR1 SGHAT, CDR2 FQNNGV. Trimming removed 5 bases from V and 3 bases from J, with 3 bases in between. The CDR3 has 11 residues. The CDR3 nucleotides are TGTGCCAGCAGCCCGACAGATACGCAGTATTTT. It is translated as CASSPTDTQYF.

The genes are TRBV28 and TRBJ1-6; D perhaps matches TRBD1 (5 bases). Germline V gene lookup returns CDR1 MDHEN and CDR2 SYDVKM. V lost 3 bases, J lost 0 bases, and 15 bases lay in between. The CDR3 sequence is 18 residues long. The CDR3 DNA is TGTGCCAGCAGTTTGGGGGGAGGCCGGAGCTCCTATAATTCACCCCTCCACTTT. It is translated as CASSLGGGRSSYNSPLHF.